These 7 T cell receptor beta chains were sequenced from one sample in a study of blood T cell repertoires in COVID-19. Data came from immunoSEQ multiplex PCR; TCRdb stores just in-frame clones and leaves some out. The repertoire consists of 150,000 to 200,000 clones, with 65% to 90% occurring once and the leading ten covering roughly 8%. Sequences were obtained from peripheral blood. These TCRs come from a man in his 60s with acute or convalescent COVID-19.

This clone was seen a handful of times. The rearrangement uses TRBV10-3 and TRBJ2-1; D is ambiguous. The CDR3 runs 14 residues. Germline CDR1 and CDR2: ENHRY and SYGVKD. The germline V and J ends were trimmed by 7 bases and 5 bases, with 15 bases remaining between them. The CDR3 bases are TGTGCCATCACCGGCTCCACAGAACACAATGAGCAGTTCTTC. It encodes CAITGSTEHNEQFF.

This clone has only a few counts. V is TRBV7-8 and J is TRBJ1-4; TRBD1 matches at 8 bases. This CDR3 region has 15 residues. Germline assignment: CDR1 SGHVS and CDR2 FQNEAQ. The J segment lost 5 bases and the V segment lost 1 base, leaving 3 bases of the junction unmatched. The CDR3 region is CASSLGRQGNEKLFF. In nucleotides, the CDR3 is TGTGCCAGCAGCTTAGGGCGACAGGGGAATGAAAAACTGTTTTTT.

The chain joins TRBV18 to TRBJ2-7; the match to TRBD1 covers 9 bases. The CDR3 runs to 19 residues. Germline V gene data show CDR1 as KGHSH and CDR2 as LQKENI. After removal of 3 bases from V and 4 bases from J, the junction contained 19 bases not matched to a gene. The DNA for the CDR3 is TGTGCCAGCTCACCCCCTCCCGGGACAGGGACGGGACGAGGATACGAGCAGTACTTC. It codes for CASSPPPGTGTGRGYEQYF.

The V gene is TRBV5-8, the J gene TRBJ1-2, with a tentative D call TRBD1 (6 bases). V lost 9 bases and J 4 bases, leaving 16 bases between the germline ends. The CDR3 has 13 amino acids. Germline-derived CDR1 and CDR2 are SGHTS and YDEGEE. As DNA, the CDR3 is TGTGCCACCGGGCGGGGGCAGAGCTATGGCTACACCTTC. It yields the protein CATGRGQSYGYTF. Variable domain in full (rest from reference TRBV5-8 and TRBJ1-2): EAGVTQSPTHLIKTRGQQATLRCSPISGHTSVYWYQQALGLGLQFLLWYDEGEERNRGNFPPRFSGRQFPNYSSELNVNALELEDSALYLCATGRGQSYGYTFGSGTRLTVV.

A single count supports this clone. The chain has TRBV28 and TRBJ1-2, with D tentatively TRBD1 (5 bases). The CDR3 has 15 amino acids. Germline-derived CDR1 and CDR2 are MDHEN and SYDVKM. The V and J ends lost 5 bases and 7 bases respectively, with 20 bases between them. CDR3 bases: TGTGCCAGCAGTCCCACTGGTTCTCGGGGGGGTGGCTACACCTTC. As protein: CASSPTGSRGGGYTF.

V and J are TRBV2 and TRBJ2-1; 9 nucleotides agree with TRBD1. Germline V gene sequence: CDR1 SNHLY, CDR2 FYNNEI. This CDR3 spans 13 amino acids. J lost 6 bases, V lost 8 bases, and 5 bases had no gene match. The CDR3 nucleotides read TGTGCCAGCCCTGGGACAGGGTTCAATGAGCAGTTCTTC. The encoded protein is CASPGTGFNEQFF. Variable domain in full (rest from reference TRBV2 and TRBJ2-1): EPEVTQTPSHQVTQMGQEVILRCVPISNHLYFYWYRQILGQKVEFLVSFYNNEISEKSEIFDDQFSVERPDGSNFTLKIRSTKLEDSAMYFCASPGTGFNEQFFGPGTRLTVL.

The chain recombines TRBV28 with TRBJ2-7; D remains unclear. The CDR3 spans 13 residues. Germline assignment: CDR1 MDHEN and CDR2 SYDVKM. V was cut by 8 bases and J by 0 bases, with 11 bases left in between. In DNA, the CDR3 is TGTGCCAGCGATAGCCAGAGCTCCTACGAGCAGTACTTC. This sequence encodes CASDSQSSYEQYF.